These T cell receptor beta chains were read from a single sample in a study of beta chain features in type 1 diabetes. Method: immunoSEQ multiplex PCR; TCRdb's copy keeps in-frame clones and lacks some. The table records roughly 730,000 clones, under 15% of them present only once. What was sequenced was naive CD4+ T cells from blood. These receptors originate from a man between 18 and 29 years old with type 1 diabetes. CDR3s include the opening cysteine and the closing phenylalanine or tryptophan. The order of the fields is J gene, V gene, clone size, D gene, CDR3 DNA, CDR3 protein. The D gene is left open where the match is weak. A row's size may be missing; if present it is once, few, many or a size class.

J gene: TRBJ2-7; V gene: TRBV18; clone size: -; D gene: TRBD1; CDR3 DNA: TGTGCCAGCTCACCGTTCGGGACAGGAGCCTACGAGCAGTACTTC; CDR3 protein: CASSPFGTGAYEQYF
J gene: TRBJ1-1; V gene: TRBV5-4; clone size: -; D gene: -; CDR3 DNA: TGTGCCAGCAGCTTGGAGGGCCGGGGGGGCACTGAAGCTTTCTTT; CDR3 protein: CASSLEGRGGTEAFF
J gene: TRBJ2-3; V gene: TRBV11-2; clone size: few; D gene: -; CDR3 DNA: TGTGCCAGCAGCTTAGTCCGGGGGGCCGTAGATACGCAGTATTTT; CDR3 protein: CASSLVRGAVDTQYF
J gene: TRBJ1-2; V gene: TRBV6-5; clone size: few; D gene: -; CDR3 DNA: TGTGCCAGCAGTTACGGGAATGGCTACACCTTC; CDR3 protein: CASSYGNGYTF
J gene: TRBJ2-3; V gene: TRBV9; clone size: -; D gene: TRBD1; CDR3 DNA: TGTGCCAGCAGCGAGCTGGGACAGGGATTCTCAGATACGCAGTATTTT; CDR3 protein: CASSELGQGFSDTQYF
J gene: TRBJ2-5; V gene: TRBV5-6; clone size: -; D gene: TRBD1; CDR3 DNA: TGTGCCAGCAGCCCGGGACAGGGTGGAGAGACCCAGTACTTC; CDR3 protein: CASSPGQGGETQYF
J gene: TRBJ2-3; V gene: TRBV4-1; clone size: -; D gene: -; CDR3 DNA: TGCGCCAGCAGCCAAGGGGGAAACAGGATAGATACGCAGTATTTT; CDR3 protein: CASSQGGNRIDTQYF
J gene: TRBJ2-1; V gene: TRBV30; clone size: few; D gene: -; CDR3 DNA: TGTGCCTGGAGTGAGAGTCTGAACTACAATGAGCAGTTCTTC; CDR3 protein: CAWSESLNYNEQFF
J gene: TRBJ2-7; V gene: TRBV7-9; clone size: -; D gene: TRBD1; CDR3 DNA: TGTGCCAGCAGCCAGATACAGGGGGCGAGGTACGAGCAGTACTTC; CDR3 protein: CASSQIQGARYEQYF
J gene: TRBJ2-3; V gene: TRBV4-1; clone size: -; D gene: TRBD2; CDR3 DNA: TGCGCCAGCAGCCATGAACTAGCGGGGGGCAGAGATACGCAGTATTTT; CDR3 protein: CASSHELAGGRDTQYF
J gene: TRBJ1-1; V gene: TRBV19; clone size: -; D gene: -; CDR3 DNA: TGTGCCAGTAGTATAGAAGGCGGGGACGAAGCTTTCTTT; CDR3 protein: CASSIEGGDEAFF
J gene: TRBJ1-1; V gene: TRBV27; clone size: few; D gene: -; CDR3 DNA: TGTGCCAGCAGTTTATACAGGAACACTGAAGCTTTCTTT; CDR3 protein: CASSLYRNTEAFF
J gene: TRBJ2-5; V gene: TRBV29-1; clone size: -; D gene: -; CDR3 DNA: TGCAGCGTTACGAAGGAGACCCAGTACTTC; CDR3 protein: CSVTKETQYF
J gene: TRBJ2-3; V gene: TRBV4-2; clone size: few; D gene: -; CDR3 DNA: TGTGCCAGCAGCCAAAAGATTTCTAGGGCAGTCACAGATACGCAGTATTTT; CDR3 protein: CASSQKISRAVTDTQYF
J gene: TRBJ1-5; V gene: TRBV29-1; clone size: -; D gene: TRBD1; CDR3 DNA: TGCAGCGTTGTGGGGACAGGGAAGTCATCGGGTCAGCCCCAGCATTTT; CDR3 protein: CSVVGTGKSSGQPQHF
J gene: TRBJ1-2; V gene: TRBV5-6; clone size: -; D gene: -; CDR3 DNA: TGTGCCACTCACCTGTTGGACAGTTATCCTGGCTACACCTTC; CDR3 protein: CATHLLDSYPGYTF
J gene: TRBJ2-1; V gene: TRBV19; clone size: -; D gene: TRBD1; CDR3 DNA: TGTGCCAGTAGGACCGGGACAGGGGAATTTGCTGAGCAGTTCTTC; CDR3 protein: CASRTGTGEFAEQFF
J gene: TRBJ2-7; V gene: TRBV6-5; clone size: -; D gene: -; CDR3 DNA: TGTGCCAGCAGTTACGGGGGACCTTCCTACGAGCAGTACTTC; CDR3 protein: CASSYGGPSYEQYF
J gene: TRBJ2-7; V gene: TRBV28; clone size: few; D gene: -; CDR3 DNA: TGTGCCAGCAGTTTTCCTTTGACAGGAGACTACGAGCAGTACTTC; CDR3 protein: CASSFPLTGDYEQYF
J gene: TRBJ2-3; V gene: TRBV9; clone size: -; D gene: TRBD2; CDR3 DNA: TGTGCCAGCAGCCCTACTAGCGGGGGACCAGATACGCAGTATTTT; CDR3 protein: CASSPTSGGPDTQYF
J gene: TRBJ1-3; V gene: TRBV2; clone size: -; D gene: -; CDR3 DNA: TGTGCCAGCAGTGGGGAGGGTTACGGAAACACCATATATTTT; CDR3 protein: CASSGEGYGNTIYF
J gene: TRBJ2-2; V gene: TRBV25-1; clone size: -; D gene: -; CDR3 DNA: TGTGCCAGCAGCCCCCGGCCCGGGGACACCGGGGAGCTGTTTTTT; CDR3 protein: CASSPRPGDTGELFF
J gene: TRBJ1-1; V gene: TRBV14; clone size: -; D gene: -; CDR3 DNA: TGTGCCAGCAGCCAAGGGGCTCTCGGCACTGAAGCTTTCTTT; CDR3 protein: CASSQGALGTEAFF
J gene: TRBJ1-6; V gene: TRBV10-3; clone size: -; D gene: -; CDR3 DNA: TGTGCCATCAGTGCGGGGTCGACTTCACCCCTCCACTTT; CDR3 protein: CAISAGSTSPLHF
J gene: TRBJ1-5; V gene: TRBV29-1; clone size: -; D gene: TRBD1; CDR3 DNA: TGCAGCGTCTCAATTGCGACAGGGGATAATCAGCCCCAGCATTTT; CDR3 protein: CSVSIATGDNQPQHF
J gene: TRBJ2-7; V gene: TRBV30; clone size: -; D gene: -; CDR3 DNA: TGTGCCTGGAGTGTGGGTTCCTACGAGCAGTACTTC; CDR3 protein: CAWSVGSYEQYF
J gene: TRBJ2-7; V gene: TRBV5-1; clone size: few; D gene: -; CDR3 DNA: TGCGCCAGCAGCTTGGGAGGGGACGAGCAGTACTTC; CDR3 protein: CASSLGGDEQYF
J gene: TRBJ2-5; V gene: TRBV29-1; clone size: few; D gene: TRBD2; CDR3 DNA: TGCAGCGCCTCGGGACTAGCGGGGGGGATCCAAGAGACCCAGTACTTC; CDR3 protein: CSASGLAGGIQETQYF
J gene: TRBJ2-3; V gene: TRBV14; clone size: -; D gene: TRBD1; CDR3 DNA: TGTGCCAGCAGCCCACTCACAGGGGCAGATACGCAGTATTTT; CDR3 protein: CASSPLTGADTQYF